This T cell receptor beta chain was profiled in a study of T-cell reconstitution after alpha-beta-depleted transplantation in children. The trim removed 0 bases at V and 2 bases at J, leaving 9 bases unmatched. The germline gives CDR1 ENHRY, CDR2 SYGVKD. This CDR3 comprises 17 residues. Unique molecular identifiers were used in preparing the TCRbeta library. TCRdb re-called the PCR reads through MiXCR, storing one row per CDR3 protein. The sample yields over 300,000 distinct CDR3 sequences, about a tenth seen once. The sample was PBMCs from the stem cell graft donor, taken from the stem cell graft. This sequence originates from a human donor who donated a stem cell graft to a child with acute lymphoblastic leukemia. This rearrangement joins TRBV10-3 to TRBJ2-5; 7 positions agree with TRBD1. CDR3 amino acids: CAISESWTGTPQETQYF. The CDR3, as DNA: TGTGCCATCAGTGAGTCTTGGACAGGAACCCCTCAAGAGACCCAGTACTTC.